This T cell receptor beta chain was captured in a study of Graves' ophthalmopathy and Graves' hyperthyroidism. The authors amplified TCR beta CDR3 regions, and they did so from RNA transcripts for repertoire sequencing. RT-PCR was first run with HTBI primers, then multiplex PCR in a second round. One entry per CDR3 protein, called by TCRdb with MiXCR from the multiplex PCR reads. The table has approximately 460,000 distinct CDR3 sequences, approximately 14% seen once. The germline V gene encodes CDR1 DFQATT and CDR2 SNEGSKA (reference sequence). V dropped 3 bases and J dropped 3 bases, with 5 bases sitting between them. This CDR3 comprises 11 residues. In its sample, this clonotype was seen many times. Its target is not known. Having ophthalmopathy, the donors showed moderate-to-severe activity, CAS ≥3 and NOSPECS ≥4, with disease lasting under 3 months. The PBMCs used were ones drawn from approximately 10 ml of fresh peripheral blood.

General study results and limits: Blood samples also showed most expanded thyroid clonotypes exceeding 0.001 frequency.

Sequencing used blood. The gene calls are TRBV20-1 and TRBJ1-1; D gene unclear. The receptor was derived from a woman in her 30s with Graves' ophthalmopathy. DNA of the CDR3: TGCAGTGCTAGGGACTACACTGAAGCTTTCTTT. It codes for CSARDYTEAFF.